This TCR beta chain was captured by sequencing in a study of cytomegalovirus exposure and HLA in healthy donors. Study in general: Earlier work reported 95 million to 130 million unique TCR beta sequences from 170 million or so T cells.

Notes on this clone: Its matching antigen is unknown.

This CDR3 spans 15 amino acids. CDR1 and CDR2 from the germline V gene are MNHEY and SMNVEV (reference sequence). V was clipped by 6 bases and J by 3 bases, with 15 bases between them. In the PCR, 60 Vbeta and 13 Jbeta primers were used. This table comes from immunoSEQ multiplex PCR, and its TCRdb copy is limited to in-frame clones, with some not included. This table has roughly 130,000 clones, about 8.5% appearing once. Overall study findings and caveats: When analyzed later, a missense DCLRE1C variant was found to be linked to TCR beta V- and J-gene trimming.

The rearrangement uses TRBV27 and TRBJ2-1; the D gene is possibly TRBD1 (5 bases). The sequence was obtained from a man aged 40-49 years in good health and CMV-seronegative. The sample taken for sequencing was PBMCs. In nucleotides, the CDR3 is TGTGCCAGCAGCCCTAGGGGCAGGATCTACAATGAGCAGTTCTTC. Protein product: CASSPRGRIYNEQFF.